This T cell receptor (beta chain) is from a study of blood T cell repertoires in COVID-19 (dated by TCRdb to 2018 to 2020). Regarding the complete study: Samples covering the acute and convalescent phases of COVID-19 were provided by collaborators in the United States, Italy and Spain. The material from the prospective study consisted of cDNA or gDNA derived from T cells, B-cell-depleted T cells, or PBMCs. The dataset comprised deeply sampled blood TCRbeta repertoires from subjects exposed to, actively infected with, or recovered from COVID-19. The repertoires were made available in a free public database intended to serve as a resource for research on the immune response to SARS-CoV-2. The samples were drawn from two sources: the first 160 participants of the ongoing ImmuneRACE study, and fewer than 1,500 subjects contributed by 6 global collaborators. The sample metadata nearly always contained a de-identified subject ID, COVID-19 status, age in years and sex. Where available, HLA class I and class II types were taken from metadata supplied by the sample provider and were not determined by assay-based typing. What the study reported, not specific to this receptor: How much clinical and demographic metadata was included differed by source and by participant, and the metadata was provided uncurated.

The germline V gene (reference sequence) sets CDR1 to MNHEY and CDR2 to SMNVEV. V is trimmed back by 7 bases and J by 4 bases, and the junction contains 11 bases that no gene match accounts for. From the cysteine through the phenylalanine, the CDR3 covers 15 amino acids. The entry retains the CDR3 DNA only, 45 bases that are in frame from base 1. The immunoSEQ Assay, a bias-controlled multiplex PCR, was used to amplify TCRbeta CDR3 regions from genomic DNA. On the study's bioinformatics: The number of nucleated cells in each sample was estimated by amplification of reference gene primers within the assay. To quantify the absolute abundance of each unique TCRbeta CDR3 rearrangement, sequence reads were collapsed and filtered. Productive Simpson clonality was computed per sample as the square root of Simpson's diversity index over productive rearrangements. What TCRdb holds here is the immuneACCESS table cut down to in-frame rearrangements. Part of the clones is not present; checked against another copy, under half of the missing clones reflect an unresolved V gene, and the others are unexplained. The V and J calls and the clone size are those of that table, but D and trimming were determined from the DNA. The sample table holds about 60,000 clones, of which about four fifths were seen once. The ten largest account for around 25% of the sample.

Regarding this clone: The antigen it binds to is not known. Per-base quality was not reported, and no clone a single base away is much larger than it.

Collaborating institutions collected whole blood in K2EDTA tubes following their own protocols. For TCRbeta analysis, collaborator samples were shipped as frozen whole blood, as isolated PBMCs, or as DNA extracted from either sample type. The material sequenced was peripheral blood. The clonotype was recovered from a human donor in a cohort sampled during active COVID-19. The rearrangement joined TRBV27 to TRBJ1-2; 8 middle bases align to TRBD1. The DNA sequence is TGTGCCAGCAAGATACAGGGGGATCTCTCCTATGGCTACACCTTC. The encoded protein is CASKIQGDLSYGYTF.